The present T cell receptor beta chain was sequenced within a study of cytomegalovirus exposure and HLA in healthy donors. Study-wide results and caveats: Reportedly, cytomegalovirus status was diagnosed with high sensitivity and specificity.

Use of 60 Vbeta and 13 Jbeta primers characterized the PCR. Assay: immunoSEQ multiplex PCR; the TCRdb copy retains only in-frame clones and omits some. This table holds tens of thousands of clones, about 67% found once. Concerning this clone: What it recognizes is unknown.

J was trimmed by 6 bases and V by 4 bases; bases with no gene match: 12. Germline assignment: CDR1 SGHRS and CDR2 YFSETQ. This CDR3 contains 15 residues. The clonotype comes from a man aged 30 to 45 in good health and CMV-seronegative. Sequenced: PBMCs. This sequence joins TRBV5-1 and TRBJ2-7, with 8 bases identical to TRBD1. CDR3 region: CASSVLRTGPSEQYF. CDR3 DNA: TGCGCCAGCAGCGTTCTTAGGACAGGGCCGAGCGAGCAGTACTTC.